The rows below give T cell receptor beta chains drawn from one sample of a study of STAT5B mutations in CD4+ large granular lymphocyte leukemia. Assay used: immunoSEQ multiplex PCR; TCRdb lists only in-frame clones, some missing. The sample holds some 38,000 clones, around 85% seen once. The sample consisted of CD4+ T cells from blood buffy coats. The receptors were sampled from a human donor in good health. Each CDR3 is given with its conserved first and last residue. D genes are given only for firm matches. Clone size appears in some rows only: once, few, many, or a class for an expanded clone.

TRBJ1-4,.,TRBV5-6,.,TGTGCCAGCAGCTTGATTTGGGGGGAAGTAAATGAAAAACTGTTTTTT,CASSLIWGEVNEKLFF
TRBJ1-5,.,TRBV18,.,TGTGCCAGCTCACCAGGAGCAGGGGATCAGCCCCAGCATTTT,CASSPGAGDQPQHF
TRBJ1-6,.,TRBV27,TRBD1,TGTGCCAGCAGTTTATCGGGACAGGGGATCTCACCCCTCCACTTT,CASSLSGQGISPLHF
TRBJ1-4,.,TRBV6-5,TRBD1,TGTGCCAGCAGTTGGACAGGGGGCAGAGAAAAACTGTTTTTT,CASSWTGGREKLFF
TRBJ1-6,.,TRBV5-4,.,TGTGCCAGCAGGCTGGTCAGACCATATTCTTCACCCCTCCACTTT,CASRLVRPYSSPLHF
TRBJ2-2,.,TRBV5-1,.,TGCGCCAGCAGCCTGTCCGGGGACGGGGAGCTGTTTTTT,CASSLSGDGELFF
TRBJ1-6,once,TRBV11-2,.,TGTGCCAGCAGCTTGGCCCGGAGCTCCTATAATTCACCCCTCCACTTT,CASSLARSSYNSPLHF
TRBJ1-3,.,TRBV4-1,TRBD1,TGCGCCAGCAGCCAGACAGGGGGCGAAGGAAACACCATATATTTT,CASSQTGGEGNTIYF
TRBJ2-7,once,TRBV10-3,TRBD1,TGTGCCATCAGTGGACCGGGACAGGGGGTATTTCGGGACGAGCAGTACTTC,CAISGPGQGVFRDEQYF
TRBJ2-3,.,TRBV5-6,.,TGTGCCAGCAGCAACCGGGACCTTCTCACAGATACGCAGTATTTT,CASSNRDLLTDTQYF
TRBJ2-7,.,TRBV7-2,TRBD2,TGTGCCAGCAGCTTAGCCCGGACTAGCGGGGGCGGCCGAGAGCAGTACTTC,CASSLARTSGGGREQYF
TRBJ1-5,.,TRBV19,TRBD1,TGTGCCAGTAGCGGACAGGGGGGTAATCAGCCCCAGCATTTT,CASSGQGGNQPQHF
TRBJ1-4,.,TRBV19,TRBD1,TGTGCCAGTAGTATCTTTAGACAGGGGGCCGGTGAAAAACTGTTTTTT,CASSIFRQGAGEKLFF
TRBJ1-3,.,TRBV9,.,TGTGCCAGCAGCGACCCCGCTGGAAACACCATATATTTT,CASSDPAGNTIYF
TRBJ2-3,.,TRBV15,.,TGTGCCACCAGCAGATCCCCCGCTGATACGCAGTATTTT,CATSRSPADTQYF
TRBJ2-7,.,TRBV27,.,TGTGCCAGCAGACCCCCGGGGGTCTACGAGCAGTACTTC,CASRPPGVYEQYF
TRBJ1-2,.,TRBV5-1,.,TGCGCCAGCAGCTTCGCGGCGCTTTTAGGGGATGGCTACACCTTC,CASSFAALLGDGYTF
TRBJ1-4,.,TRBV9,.,TGTGCCAGCAGCGTATCGGGGGACACACTTAATGAAAAACTGTTTTTT,CASSVSGDTLNEKLFF
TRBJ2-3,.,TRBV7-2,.,TGTGCCAGCAGCTCCATAGCAAATACGCAGTATTTT,CASSSIANTQYF
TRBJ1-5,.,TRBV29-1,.,TGCAGCGTAGAAACAGGGAATCAGCCCCAGCATTTT,CSVETGNQPQHF
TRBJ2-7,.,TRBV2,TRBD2,TGTGCCAGCAGAGGACTAGCGCTGAGCTCCTACGAGCAGTACTTC,CASRGLALSSYEQYF
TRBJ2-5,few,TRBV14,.,TGTGCCAGCAGCCAAGGAAACTCGGAGACCCAGTACTTC,CASSQGNSETQYF
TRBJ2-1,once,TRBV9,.,TGTGCCAGCAGCGTAGCCAAAAGCGCGAGCTCCTACAATGAGCAGTTCTTC,CASSVAKSASSYNEQFF
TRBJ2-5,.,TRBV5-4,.,TGTGCCAGCAGCTTGGTACAAGAGACCCAGTACTTC,CASSLVQETQYF
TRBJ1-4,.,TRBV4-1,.,TGCGCCAGCAGCCAAGTTTCAGGGATGGGTGAAAAACTGTTTTTT,CASSQVSGMGEKLFF
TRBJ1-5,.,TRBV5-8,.,TGTGCCAGCAGACCGGGACTGAGTCAGCCCCAGCATTTT,CASRPGLSQPQHF
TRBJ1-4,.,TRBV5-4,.,TGTGCCAGCGCTACCAGCCCCGGGGCGAATGAAAAACTGTTTTTT,CASATSPGANEKLFF
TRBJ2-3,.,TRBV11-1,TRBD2,TGTGCCAGCAGCTTGTTAAGACTAGCGCAGGATACGCAGTATTTT,CASSLLRLAQDTQYF
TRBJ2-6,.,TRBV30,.,TGTGCCTGGAGTGTAAGTGGGGCCAACGTCCTGACTTTC,CAWSVSGANVLTF
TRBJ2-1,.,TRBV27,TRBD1,TGTGCCAGCAGTGTGCAGGGGGCGAGGAATGAGCAGTTCTTC,CASSVQGARNEQFF
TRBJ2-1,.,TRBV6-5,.,TGTGCCAGCCGCCTCATGGGGCCATACAATGAGCAGTTCTTC,CASRLMGPYNEQFF
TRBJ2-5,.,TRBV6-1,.,TGTGCCAGCAGTGGGTTCGGGGTGACGGAGACCCAGTACTTC,CASSGFGVTETQYF
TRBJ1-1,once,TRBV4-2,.,TGTGCCAGCAGCCCTCAAAGGGACAAGAACACTGAAGCTTTCTTT,CASSPQRDKNTEAFF
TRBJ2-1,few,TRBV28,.,TGTGCCAGCAGTCGCCGGGACGGCTCCTACAATGAGCAGTTCTTC,CASSRRDGSYNEQFF
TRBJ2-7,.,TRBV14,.,TGTGCCAGCAGCCAAGATTCAGGGCGGGACCTCCTCTACGAGCAGTACTTC,CASSQDSGRDLLYEQYF
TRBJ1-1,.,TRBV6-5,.,TGTGCCAGCAGTGGCTATCTGAACACTGAAGCTTTCTTT,CASSGYLNTEAFF
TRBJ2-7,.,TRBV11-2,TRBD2,TGTGCCAGCAGCTTAGAGTCTAGCGGGGTATACGAGCAGTACTTC,CASSLESSGVYEQYF
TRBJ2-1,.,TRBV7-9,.,TGTGCCAGCAGCCTGACAGGAGCCCTGCCTAATGAGCAGTTCTTC,CASSLTGALPNEQFF
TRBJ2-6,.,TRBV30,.,TGTGCCTGGAACCTCAACTCTGGGGCCAACGTCCTGACTTTC,CAWNLNSGANVLTF
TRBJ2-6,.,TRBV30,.,TGTGCCTGGAACCCCAAGTCAGGGGCCAACGTCCTGACTTTC,CAWNPKSGANVLTF
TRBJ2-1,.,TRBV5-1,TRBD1,TGCGCCAGCAGCCCTTACCCCTGGACAGGCGAAGGCTCCTACAATGAGCAGTTCTTC,CASSPYPWTGEGSYNEQFF
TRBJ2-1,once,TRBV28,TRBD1,TGTGCCAGCAGCCATGCGACAGGGCTCAGCCCCAATGAGCAGTTCTTC,CASSHATGLSPNEQFF
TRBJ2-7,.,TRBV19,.,TGTGCCAGTAGTCGGGAATTAAGCTACGAGCAGTACTTC,CASSRELSYEQYF
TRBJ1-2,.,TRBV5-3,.,TGTGCCAGAAGCCGACCGGGTCTTTCTTATGGCTACACCTTC,CARSRPGLSYGYTF
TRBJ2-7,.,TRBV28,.,TGTGCCAGCAGTTCCCTTGGCGGAAGTTATACCTACGAGCAGTACTTC,CASSSLGGSYTYEQYF
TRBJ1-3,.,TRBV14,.,TGTGCCAGCAGCCAAGGTTATAGGAACACCATATATTTT,CASSQGYRNTIYF
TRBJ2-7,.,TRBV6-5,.,TGTGCCACCTATAGGGGAAGCTCCTACGAGCAGTACTTC,CATYRGSSYEQYF
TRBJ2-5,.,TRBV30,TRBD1,TGCGCCTGGAGCGTACAGGGGAGAGAGACCCAGTACTTC,CAWSVQGRETQYF
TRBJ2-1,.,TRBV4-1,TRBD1,TGCGCCAGCAGCCGCTCGGCGGCTATGACAGGGGGGTTCTCCTACAATGAGCAGTTCTTC,CASSRSAAMTGGFSYNEQFF
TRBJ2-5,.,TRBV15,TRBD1,TGTGCCACCAGCAGCTTCCGGGACAGTGAGACCCAGTACTTC,CATSSFRDSETQYF
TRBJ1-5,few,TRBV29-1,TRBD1,TGCAGCGTGGCCGAACAGGGGGATAATAGTCAGCCCCAGCATTTT,CSVAEQGDNSQPQHF
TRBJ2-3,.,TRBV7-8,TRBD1,TGTGCCAGCAGCCAGGGACAGGGAGAGGTAGATACGCAGTATTTT,CASSQGQGEVDTQYF
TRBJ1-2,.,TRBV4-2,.,TGTGCCAGCAGCCAAGACAGGGCTAGGGACTATGGCTACACCTTC,CASSQDRARDYGYTF